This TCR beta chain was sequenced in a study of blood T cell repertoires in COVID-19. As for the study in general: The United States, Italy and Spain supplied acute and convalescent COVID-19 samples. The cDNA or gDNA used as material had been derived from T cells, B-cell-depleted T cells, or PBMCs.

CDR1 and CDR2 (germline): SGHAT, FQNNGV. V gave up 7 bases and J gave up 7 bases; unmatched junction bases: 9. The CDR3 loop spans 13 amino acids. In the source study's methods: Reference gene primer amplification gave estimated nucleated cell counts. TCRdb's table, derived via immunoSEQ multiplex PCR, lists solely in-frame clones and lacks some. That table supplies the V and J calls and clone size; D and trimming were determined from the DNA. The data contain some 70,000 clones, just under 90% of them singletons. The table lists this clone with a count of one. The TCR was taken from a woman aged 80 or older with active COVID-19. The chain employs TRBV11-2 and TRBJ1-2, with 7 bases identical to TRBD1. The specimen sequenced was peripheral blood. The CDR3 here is CASTLGQVPGYTF. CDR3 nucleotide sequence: TGTGCCAGCACCCTTGGACAGGTTCCTGGCTACACCTTC.